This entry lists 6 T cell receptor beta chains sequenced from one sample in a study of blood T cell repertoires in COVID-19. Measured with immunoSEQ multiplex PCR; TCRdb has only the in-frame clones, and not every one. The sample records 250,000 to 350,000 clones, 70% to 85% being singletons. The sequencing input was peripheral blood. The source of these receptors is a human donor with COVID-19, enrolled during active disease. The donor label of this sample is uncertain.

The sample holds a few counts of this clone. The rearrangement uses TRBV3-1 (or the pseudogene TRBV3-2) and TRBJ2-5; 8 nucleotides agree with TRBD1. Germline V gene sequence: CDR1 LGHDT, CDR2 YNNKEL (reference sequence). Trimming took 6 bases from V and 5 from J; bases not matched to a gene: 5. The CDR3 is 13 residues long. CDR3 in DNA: TGTGCCAGCAGGACAGGGGCCCGGGAGACCCAGTACTTC. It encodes CASRTGARETQYF.

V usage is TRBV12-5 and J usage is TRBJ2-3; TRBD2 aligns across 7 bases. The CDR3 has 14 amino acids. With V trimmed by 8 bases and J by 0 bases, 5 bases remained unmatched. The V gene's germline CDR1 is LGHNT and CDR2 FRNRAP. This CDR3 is CASTAGASTDTQYF. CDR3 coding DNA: TGTGCTAGTACGGCGGGAGCGAGCACAGATACGCAGTATTTT.

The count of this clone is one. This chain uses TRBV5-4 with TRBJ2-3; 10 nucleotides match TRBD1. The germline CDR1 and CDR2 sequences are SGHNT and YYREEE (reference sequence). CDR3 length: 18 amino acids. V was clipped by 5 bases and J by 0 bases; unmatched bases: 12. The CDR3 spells CASRSGTGVVYSTDTQYF. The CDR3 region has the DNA TGTGCCAGCAGATCCGGGACAGGGGTCGTGTACAGCACAGATACGCAGTATTTT.

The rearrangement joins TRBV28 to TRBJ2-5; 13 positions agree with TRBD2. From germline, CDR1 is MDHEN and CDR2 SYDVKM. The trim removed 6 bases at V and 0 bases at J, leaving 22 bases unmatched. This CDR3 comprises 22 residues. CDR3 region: CASSPEGVLAGGGGAYQETQYF. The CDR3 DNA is TGTGCCAGCAGCCCCGAGGGGGTACTAGCGGGAGGGGGAGGGGCCTACCAAGAGACCCAGTACTTC.

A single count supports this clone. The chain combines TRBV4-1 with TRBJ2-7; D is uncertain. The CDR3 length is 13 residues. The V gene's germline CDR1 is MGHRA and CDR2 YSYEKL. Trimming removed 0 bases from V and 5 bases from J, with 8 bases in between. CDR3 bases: TGCGCCAGCAGCCAAGATTGGGCGAACGAGCAGTACTTC. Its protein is CASSQDWANEQYF.

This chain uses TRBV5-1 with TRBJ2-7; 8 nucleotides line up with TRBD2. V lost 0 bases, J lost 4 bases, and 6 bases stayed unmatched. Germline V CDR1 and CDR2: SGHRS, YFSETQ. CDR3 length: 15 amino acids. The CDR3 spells CASSLGTSFGYEQYF. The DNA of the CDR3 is TGCGCCAGCAGCTTGGGGACTAGCTTTGGGTACGAGCAGTACTTC.